This TCR beta chain was obtained from a study of regulatory T cells in long-lasting Graves disease. Study context: Patients met the persistent Graves' disease definition after over 5 years of antithyroid drugs with positive TSH receptor antibodies.

Indicated time point: persistent/refractory GD, antithyroid drugs over 5 years with positive TRAb. RNA isolated from PBMCs was used to make the TCR library. The patients were enrolled through endocrinology in Xi'an, China. Construction of the TCR beta libraries employed iRepertoire HTBI primers in conjunction with Arm-PCR of CDR3 regions. TCRdb reprocessed the multiplex PCR reads with MiXCR, giving one entry per CDR3 protein. In the table there are hundreds of thousands of distinct CDR3 sequences, approximately 22% of which are singletons. In this sample, this clonotype turned up a few times. V lost 5 bases, J lost 5 bases, and 15 bases lay in between. The CDR3 runs 13 residues. CDR1 is GTSNPN, CDR2 SVGIG, per germline (reference sequence).

V usage is TRBV30 and J usage is TRBJ1-1, with D possibly matching TRBD1 (5 bases). The origin of this receptor is a female donor with Graves disease. The source material was peripheral blood mononuclear cells (PBMCs), sampled when the disease was refractory, from a patient treated with antithyroid drugs. The CDR3 bases are TGTGCCTGGTCCCGGGGGGATAGGACTGAAGCTTTCTTT. As protein: CAWSRGDRTEAFF.